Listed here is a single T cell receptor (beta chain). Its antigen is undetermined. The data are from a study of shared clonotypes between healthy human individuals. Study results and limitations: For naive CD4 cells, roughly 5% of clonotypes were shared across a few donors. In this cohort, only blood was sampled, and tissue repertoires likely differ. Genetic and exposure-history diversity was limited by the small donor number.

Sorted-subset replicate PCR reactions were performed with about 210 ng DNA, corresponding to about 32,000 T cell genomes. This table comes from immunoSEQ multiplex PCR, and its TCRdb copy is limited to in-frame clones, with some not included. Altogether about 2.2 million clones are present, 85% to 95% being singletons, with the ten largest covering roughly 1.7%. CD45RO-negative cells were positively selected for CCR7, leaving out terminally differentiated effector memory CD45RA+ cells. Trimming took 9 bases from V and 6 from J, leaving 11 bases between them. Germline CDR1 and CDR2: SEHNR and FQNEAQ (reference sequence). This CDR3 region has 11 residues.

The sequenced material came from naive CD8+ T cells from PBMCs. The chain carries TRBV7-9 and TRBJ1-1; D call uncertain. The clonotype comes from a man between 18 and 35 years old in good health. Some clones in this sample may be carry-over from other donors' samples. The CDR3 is CASDRGPEAFF. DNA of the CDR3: TGTGCCAGTGACCGGGGTCCTGAAGCTTTCTTT.